The 8 T cell receptor beta chains listed next were all sequenced from one sample in a study of tumor-infiltrating lymphocytes in primary liver carcinoma. From 500 ng total RNA, TCR beta cDNA was generated with a primer in the constant region. Three nested multiplex PCR rounds, a slightly modified ARM-PCR method, built the TCR beta libraries. PCR rounds one and two used TRBV1-TRBV30 forward primers with a C-beta reverse primer for around 9 cycles each. From the multiplex PCR reads, TCRdb called clonotypes with MiXCR, one entry per CDR3 protein. The sample lists tens of thousands of distinct CDR3 sequences, over 60% occurring once. Bulk tissue was left unsorted, and RNA and DNA were co-extracted from roughly 20-30 mg of it. Sequencing input: liver tumor tissue from sampling region 4. Subset specified: tumor region T4, right-lateral pole. The receptors were gathered from a man in his forties or fifties with primary liver carcinoma and hepatitis B virus infection.

In the case of this clonotype: No conserved phenylalanine or tryptophan ends this CDR3, so it is likely a read error. The chain employs TRBV4-2 and TRBJ1-2; D is undetermined. The V end lost 0 bases, the J end lost 3 bases, and 8 bases lay between the germline ends. Per the germline V gene, CDR1 is LGHNA and CDR2 is YNFKEQ. The CDR3 extends over 14 amino acids. CDR3 region: CASSQDDGDYGYTL. The CDR3 nucleotides read TGTGCCAGCAGCCAAGATGACGGAGACTATGGCTACACCCTC.

With regard to this clonotype: No conserved phenylalanine or tryptophan ends this CDR3, so it is likely a read error. The gene calls are TRBV4-3 and TRBJ2-3; D is possibly TRBD2 (6 bases). Per germline, CDR1 LGHNA and CDR2 YSLEER. This CDR3 is 13 amino acids long. This chain's CDR3 is CASSQDAGDTQYS. CDR3 nucleotide sequence: TGCGCTAGCAGCCAAGACGCGGGGGATACGCAGTATTCT.

The V call is TRBV10-3, the J call TRBJ2-7, with D possibly being TRBD2 (5 bases). V lost 4 bases to trimming and J lost 4 bases, with 11 bases between them. CDR1 is ENHRY, CDR2 SYGVKD, per germline. There are 13 residues in the CDR3. CDR3 residues: CAISGPGKYEQYF. The CDR3 nucleotides are TGTGCCATCAGTGGGCCGGGGAAATACGAGCAGTACTTC.

A remark on this clonotype: The junction does not match germline at one end; this may be a read error. This sequence joins TRBV5-1 and TRBJ2-7; tentatively, D is TRBD1 (5 bases). Per the germline V gene, CDR1 is SGHRS and CDR2 is YFSETQ. The CDR3 covers 13 residues. The CDR3 sequence: CASNSDSTYEQCF. As DNA, the CDR3 is TGCGCCAGCAACTCCGACAGCACCTACGAGCAGTGCTTC.

Concerning this clonotype: The CDR3 does not close with the conserved phenylalanine or tryptophan, likely indicating a read error. J is TRBJ2-5 and V is TRBV4-2; 8 nucleotides align to TRBD2. The V gene's germline CDR1 is LGHNA and CDR2 YNFKEQ. The V and J ends lost 4 bases and 7 bases, in that order; junction bases with no gene match: 23. The CDR3 loop spans 19 amino acids. CDR3 bases: TGTGCCAGCAGCCCCAGCTGGACTAGCCTAGCGGCCTTTGGAGGGACCCAGTACTTA. It specifies CASSPSWTSLAAFGGTQYL.

The CDR3 DNA reads as TGTGCCAGCAGCTGGCCCCCCGGACTAGCGGGAGGGCCGGCTTCATATACGCAGTATTTT. Translating it yields CASSWPPGLAGGPASYTQYF. The chain employs TRBV7-9 and TRBJ2-3; 15 nucleotides align to TRBD2. The CDR3 loop spans 20 amino acids. Unmatched junction bases numbered 18, after V lost 4 bases and J lost 7 bases. Germline V gene sequence: CDR1 SEHNR, CDR2 FQNEAQ (reference sequence).

The table lists this clonotype with a count of one. An end of the junction does not agree with germline; a read error may underlie this. The gene calls are TRBV11-3 and TRBJ1-2, with 7 positions matching TRBD1. Germline V CDR1 and CDR2: SGHNT, YENEEA. This CDR3 contains 16 residues. Here the CDR3 DNA reads TGTGCCAGCAGCTTAACGAGGAGAGGGGGCGAGAATGGCTACACTTTC. Protein sequence: CASSLTRRGGENGYTF.

The CDR3 DNA sequence: TGTGCCAACAGTTTGGAAAGTTCCGATACGCAGTATTTT. Translation gives CANSLESSDTQYF. The chain has TRBV5-4 and TRBJ2-3; D gene unclear. Germline CDR1 SGHNT, CDR2 YYREEE (reference sequence). The CDR3 has 13 amino acids. V was cut by 9 bases and J by 6 bases, with 17 bases left in between.